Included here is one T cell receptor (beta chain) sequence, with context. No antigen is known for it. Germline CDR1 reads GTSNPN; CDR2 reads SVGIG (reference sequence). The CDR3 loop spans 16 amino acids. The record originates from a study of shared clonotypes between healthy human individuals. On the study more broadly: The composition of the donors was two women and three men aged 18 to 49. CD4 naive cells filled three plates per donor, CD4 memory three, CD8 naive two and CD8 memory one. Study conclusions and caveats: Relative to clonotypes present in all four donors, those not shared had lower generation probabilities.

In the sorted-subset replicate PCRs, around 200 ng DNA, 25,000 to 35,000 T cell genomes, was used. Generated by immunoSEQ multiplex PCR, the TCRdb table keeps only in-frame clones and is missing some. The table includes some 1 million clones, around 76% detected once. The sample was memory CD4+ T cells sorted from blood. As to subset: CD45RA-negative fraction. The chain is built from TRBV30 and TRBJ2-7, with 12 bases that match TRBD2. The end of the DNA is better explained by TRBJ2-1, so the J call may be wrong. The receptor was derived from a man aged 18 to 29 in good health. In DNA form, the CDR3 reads TGTGCCTGGAGTGGGACTAGCGGGGCCTCCTACAATGAGCAGTTCTTC. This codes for CAWSGTSGASYNEQFF.